This passage covers 3 T cell receptor beta chains from one sample sequenced in a study of blood T cells in healthy people across ages. A second PCR of roughly 7 to 11 cycles used a sample-barcoded 5' primer and a J-beta primer mix. TCRdb passed the 5' RACE reads through MiXCR, listing each CDR3 protein once. The sample yields some 1.4 million distinct CDR3 sequences, around two fifths seen once. Sequenced sample: blood. The receptors here all came from a woman under 30 in good health.

The chain links TRBV4-1 to TRBJ2-1, with 10 bases that match TRBD2. CDR1 is MGHRA and CDR2 is YSYEKL in the germline V gene. The CDR3 is made up of 15 amino acids. The V and J ends lost 1 base and 6 bases, in that order; junction bases with no gene match: 3. The CDR3 DNA reads TGCGCCAGCAGCCAAGCTAGCGGGAGCACCAATGAGCAGTTCTTC. As protein: CASSQASGSTNEQFF.

The V and J genes are TRBV20-1 and TRBJ2-3; D is unclear. The V end was cut by 6 bases, the J end by 1 base, with 14 bases between. This CDR3 is 14 amino acids long. Germline assignment: CDR1 DFQATT and CDR2 SNEGSKA (reference sequence). The CDR3 region is CSARPNARTDTQYF. In DNA, the CDR3 is TGCAGTGCAAGACCCAATGCCCGCACAGATACGCAGTATTTT.

This clonotype came up once. CDR3 residues: CASSQTGQENTEAFF. The CDR3 DNA sequence: TGCGCCAGCAGCCAAACGGGACAGGAGAACACTGAAGCTTTCTTT. The chain recombines TRBV5-1 with TRBJ1-1; TRBD1 matches at 8 bases. The CDR3 extends over 15 amino acids. Germline V gene data show CDR1 as SGHRS and CDR2 as YFSETQ. The V gene end was trimmed by 4 bases and the J gene end by 1 base; junction bases not matched to a gene: 6.